The entry below gives a single T cell receptor beta chain sequence along with its context. Its specificity is not known. This sample is part of a study of T cell responses to AZD1222 COVID-19 vaccine. The overall study: Samples with a second dose at about 4 or about 12 weeks were pooled together.

Study-wide results and limits: Just a handful of AZD1222 recipients were seropositive at baseline. Recipients of two AZD1222 doses showed rising Spike-specific TCR breadth and depth. A mostly white British donor set with more females was recruited, and clonal diversity was possibly underestimated.

CDR3 size: 17 residues. V was pared by 3 bases and J by 5 bases, with 22 bases between. Germline V lookup: CDR1 MDHEN, CDR2 SYDVKM. Here immunoSEQ multiplex PCR was the method, and the copy in TCRdb shows in-frame clones only, minus some. The sample shows 67,000 or so clones, over 80% of them seen only once. The J gene is TRBJ1-2, the V gene TRBV28; no clear D gene. This sequence originates from an adult in good health. The sample was peripheral blood, taken on day 0 of AZD1222 vaccination. The CDR3 loop reads CASSLGGTSVRKYGYTF. DNA for the CDR3: TGTGCCAGCAGTTTGGGTGGCACAAGCGTGAGAAAATATGGCTACACCTTC.